This entry lists 13 T cell receptor beta chains sequenced from one sample in a study of CD8+ T cells in alopecia areata. Treatment indicated: oral pan-JAK inhibitor, 5-10 mg twice daily. Extraction of RNA preceded its reverse transcription into cDNA, which served as the sequencing template. TCRdb's table, derived via immunoSEQ multiplex PCR, lists solely in-frame clones and lacks some. The sample yields some 200,000 clones, about 62% seen once. The sequencing used CD4+ T cells sorted from blood, collected at week 24, from a patient treated with tofacitinib. Every receptor here comes from a human donor with alopecia areata.

To note about this clone: Other DNA sequences in this sample translate to the same CDR3. V usage is TRBV30 and J usage is TRBJ1-5, with D unclear. With 0 bases removed from V and 4 bases from J, the gap between germline ends came to 7 bases. CDR1 is GTSNPN and CDR2 is SVGIG in the germline V gene (reference sequence). The CDR3 spans 13 residues. CDR3 nucleotides: TGTGCCTGGAGTGTAAGCGAGAATCAGCCCCAGCATTTT. Translated: CAWSVSENQPQHF.

The chain employs TRBV5-6 and TRBJ2-7; weak D call: TRBD1 (6 bases). The CDR3 totals 13 residues. Trimming removed 3 bases from V and 9 bases from J, with 16 bases in between. The germline V gene has CDR1 SGHDT and CDR2 YYEEEE. In DNA form, the CDR3 reads TGTGCCAGCAGCTCTACCTACAGGGCCGGGCAGTACTTC. Residues: CASSSTYRAGQYF. Variable domain in full (rest from reference TRBV5-6 and TRBJ2-7): DAGVTQSPTHLIKTRGQQVTLRCSPKSGHDTVSWYQQALGQGPQFIFQYYEEEERQRGNFPDRFSGHQFPNYSSELNVNALLLGDSALYLCASSSTYRAGQYFGPGTRLTVT.

This chain links TRBV5-6 with TRBJ2-2; D might be TRBD1 (6 bases). CDR3 length equals 17 residues. Germline V gene lookup returns CDR1 SGHDT and CDR2 YYEEEE. The ends were cut back, 1 base at V and 5 bases at J, with 18 bases in the middle. CDR3 sequence reads: CASSLSRAGVGTGELFF. The CDR3 nucleotides are TGTGCCAGCAGCTTGTCCCGGGCAGGGGTGGGAACCGGGGAGCTGTTTTTT.

The chain uses TRBV6-1 and TRBJ2-7; TRBD1 agrees at 10 bases. Germline V gene data show CDR1 as MNHNS and CDR2 as SASEGT. The CDR3 spans 14 residues. The V gene end was trimmed by 6 bases and the J gene end by 6 bases; junction bases not matched to a gene: 8. CDR3 in DNA: TGTGCCAGCAGAACCGGGACAGGGGCCCCCGAGCAGTACTTC. Protein sequence: CASRTGTGAPEQYF.

This clone was counted many times. The chain has TRBV30 and TRBJ1-5; unclear D gene. In germline, CDR1 is GTSNPN, CDR2 SVGIG (reference sequence). V lost 1 base and J lost 1, with 8 bases in between. This CDR3 is 14 amino acids long. In DNA form, the CDR3 reads TGTGCCTGGAGTGCCGGGCTGAGCAATCAGCCCCAGCATTTT. Protein product: CAWSAGLSNQPQHF.

The chain carries TRBV5-1 and TRBJ1-2; 8 nucleotides align to TRBD1. From germline, CDR1 is SGHRS and CDR2 YFSETQ. The CDR3 runs 15 residues. The V gene end was trimmed by 1 base and the J gene end by 4 bases; junction bases not matched to a gene: 6. The chain's CDR3 is CASSLRQGSGYGYTF. As DNA, the CDR3 is TGCGCCAGCAGCTTGCGACAGGGGTCCGGCTATGGCTACACCTTC.

This clone has only one observation. This chain joins TRBV5-6 and TRBJ2-3; D remains ambiguous. Germline V gene data show CDR1 as SGHDT and CDR2 as YYEEEE. V was shortened by 2 bases and J by 4 bases, with 14 bases between the two germline ends. CDR3 size: 15 residues. CDR3 protein: CASSFWSSGSDTQYF. The CDR3, as DNA: TGTGCCAGCAGCTTTTGGAGTTCCGGATCAGATACGCAGTATTTT.

This chain connects TRBV30 to TRBJ1-2; D gene ambiguous. The CDR3 spans 13 residues. The germline V and J ends were trimmed by 6 bases and 3 bases, with 14 bases remaining between them. Germline loops: CDR1 GTSNPN, CDR2 SVGIG (reference sequence). The CDR3 region has the DNA TGTGCCTGTCAACACCACGACGACTATGGCTACACCTTC. It specifies CACQHHDDYGYTF.

V and J are TRBV7-7 and TRBJ2-5; D is perhaps TRBD1 or TRBD2 (5 bases each). Germline values: CDR1 SSHAT, CDR2 FNYEAQ (reference sequence). The ends were cut back, 5 bases at V and 0 bases at J, with 7 bases in the middle. The CDR3 runs 13 residues. The CDR3 DNA follows: TGTGCCAGCAGCCGGGACCACCAAGAGACCCAGTACTTC. This encodes CASSRDHQETQYF.

This CDR3 is CATSRDVQTKLFF. DNA of the CDR3: TGTGCCACCAGCAGGGACGTGCAAACAAAACTGTTTTTT. V is TRBV15 and J is TRBJ1-4; D uncertain. The CDR3 extends over 13 amino acids. Trimming cost V 3 bases and J 10 bases, with 12 bases left between them. CDR1 and CDR2 (germline): LNHNV, YYDKDF (reference sequence).

The chain links TRBV28 to TRBJ2-5, with D perhaps matching TRBD1 (6 bases). Germline V CDR1 and CDR2: MDHEN, SYDVKM. The ends were cut back, 5 bases at V and 1 base at J, with 17 bases in the middle. The CDR3 is made up of 16 amino acids. As DNA, the CDR3 is TGTGCCAGCAGTCCACCCCCCGCCAGGGGCCAAGAGACCCAGTACTTC. This translates into CASSPPPARGQETQYF.

The chain links TRBV6-1 to TRBJ1-2, with D unresolved. V dropped 1 base and J dropped 0 bases, with 3 bases sitting between them. The CDR3 is 13 amino acids. Per the germline V gene, CDR1 is MNHNS and CDR2 is SASEGT. This CDR3 is CASSEEANYGYTF. As DNA, the CDR3 is TGTGCCAGCAGTGAAGAGGCTAACTATGGCTACACCTTC.

This clone came up a few times. The CDR3 sequence is CAIDVVDTQYF. The CDR3 coding sequence is TGTGCCATCGACGTCGTAGATACGCAGTATTTT. The chain is built from TRBV2 and TRBJ2-3; D not resolved. The V gene lost 10 bases and the J gene lost 5 bases, with 10 bases spanning the gap. The CDR3 length is 11 residues. Germline V gene sequence: CDR1 SNHLY, CDR2 FYNNEI.